Listed below are T cell receptor beta chains from one sample, sequenced in a study of blood T cell repertoires in COVID-19. Here immunoSEQ multiplex PCR was the method, and the copy in TCRdb shows in-frame clones only, minus some. The table lists about 84,000 clones, around 88% of them singletons, with less than 40% in the top ten. The sample was peripheral blood. These TCRs come from a man aged 80 or over with active or convalescent COVID-19. The CDR3 runs from the conserved cysteine through the conserved F or W. Fields, in order: CDR3 length, D gene, clone size, J gene, V gene, CDR3 DNA, CDR3 protein. D genes are given only for firm matches. The size field is filled for only some rows; it gives once, few, many or a size class.

length: 19
D: TRBD2
size: -
J: TRBJ2-6
V: TRBV4-3
DNA: TGCGCCAGCAGCTCCTCGACTAGCTTGATTTCAGGTGGGGCCAACGTCCTGACTTTC
CDR3: CASSSSTSLISGGANVLTF

length: 14
D: -
size: once
J: TRBJ1-2
V: TRBV30
DNA: TGTGCCTGGAGTGTACTAACGGTGAACTATGGCTACACCTTC
CDR3: CAWSVLTVNYGYTF

length: 15
D: -
size: once
J: TRBJ2-1
V: TRBV10-1
DNA: TGCGCCAGCAGTGAGTGGAGGGAGGGGGACAATGAGCAGTTCTTC
CDR3: CASSEWREGDNEQFF

length: 15
D: -
size: -
J: TRBJ2-7
V: TRBV10-3
DNA: TGTGCCATCAGTGAGTCGAGAACGGTCGGCTACGAGCAGTACTTC
CDR3: CAISESRTVGYEQYF

length: 16
D: -
size: few
J: TRBJ2-7
V: TRBV7-8
DNA: TGTGCCAGCAGCGCCCGACCCTTGCGAGGATCCTACGAGCAGTACTTC
CDR3: CASSARPLRGSYEQYF

length: 14
D: -
size: few
J: TRBJ2-7
V: TRBV6-6
DNA: TGTGCCAGCGGGGGGGCTCGGAGCTCCTACGAGCAGTACTTC
CDR3: CASGGARSSYEQYF

length: 14
D: TRBD2
size: -
J: TRBJ2-7
V: TRBV7-2
DNA: TGTGCCAGCAGCTTACAGCGGGGGGCCTACGAGCAGTACTTC
CDR3: CASSLQRGAYEQYF

length: 15
D: -
size: once
J: TRBJ1-3
V: TRBV18
DNA: TGTGCCAGCTCACCAGGGGACTTCTCTGGAAACACCATATATTTT
CDR3: CASSPGDFSGNTIYF

length: 13
D: -
size: -
J: TRBJ1-1
V: TRBV3-1/TRBV3-2
DNA: TGTGCCAGCAGCCAAGTTTTCGGGTCTGAAGCTTTCTTT
CDR3: CASSQVFGSEAFF

length: 15
D: TRBD2
size: -
J: TRBJ2-2
V: TRBV28
DNA: TGTGCCAGCAGGTGGGGAGGGGAGAACACCGGGGAGCTGTTTTTT
CDR3: CASRWGGENTGELFF

length: 14
D: -
size: once
J: TRBJ1-4
V: TRBV28
DNA: TGTGCCAGCAGTTTTAACGGATCGGGGGAAAAACTGTTTTTT
CDR3: CASSFNGSGEKLFF

length: 16
D: -
size: few
J: TRBJ2-1
V: TRBV24-1
DNA: TGTGCCACCAGTGACCGGACAGTCGGGGATTACAATGAGCAGTTCTTC
CDR3: CATSDRTVGDYNEQFF

length: 15
D: -
size: -
J: TRBJ1-1
V: TRBV5-8
DNA: TGTGCCAGCAGCTTGGACCGCGGAGGTAACACTGAAGCTTTCTTT
CDR3: CASSLDRGGNTEAFF

length: 14
D: TRBD1
size: -
J: TRBJ2-7
V: TRBV7-2
DNA: TGTGCCAGCAGCCTAGAGGGGGCCTTATACGAGCAGTACTTC
CDR3: CASSLEGALYEQYF

length: 15
D: TRBD2
size: -
J: TRBJ2-5
V: TRBV3-1/TRBV3-2
DNA: TGTGCCAGCAGTCAGATAGCGGGAGGGGGGGAGACCCAGTACTTC
CDR3: CASSQIAGGGETQYF

length: 15
D: TRBD1
size: -
J: TRBJ1-1
V: TRBV30
DNA: TGTGCCTGGGCAACAGGGGGGATAGGGAACACTGAAGCTTTCTTT
CDR3: CAWATGGIGNTEAFF

length: 13
D: -
size: -
J: TRBJ2-1
V: TRBV27
DNA: TGTGCCAGCAGTTCACAGGGTCAGGGTGAGCAGTTCTTC
CDR3: CASSSQGQGEQFF

length: 13
D: -
size: few
J: TRBJ2-7
V: TRBV5-5
DNA: TGTGCCAGCAGCTCGCGCACGGGATACGAGCAGTACTTC
CDR3: CASSSRTGYEQYF

length: 14
D: -
size: -
J: TRBJ2-7
V: TRBV6-6
DNA: TGTGCCAGCAGTTACTCGAGGAATCGCTACGAGCAGTACTTC
CDR3: CASSYSRNRYEQYF

length: 18
D: TRBD2
size: -
J: TRBJ2-1
V: TRBV6-4
DNA: TGTGCCAGCAGACGACTAGCGGGGGGCACTAGCTACAACAATGAGCAGTTCTTC
CDR3: CASRRLAGGTSYNNEQFF

length: 12
D: -
size: -
J: TRBJ2-1
V: TRBV25-1
DNA: TGTGCCAGCAGTGAATTAACACGAGAGCAGTTCTTC
CDR3: CASSELTREQFF

length: 14
D: TRBD1
size: -
J: TRBJ1-4
V: TRBV9
DNA: TGTGCCAGCAGCGTAACAGGGGCTAATGAAAAACTGTTTTTT
CDR3: CASSVTGANEKLFF

length: 16
D: -
size: once
J: TRBJ2-4
V: TRBV7-2
DNA: TGTGCCAGCAGCTTAGATATCGGACAACCCAAAAACATTCAGTACTTC
CDR3: CASSLDIGQPKNIQYF

length: 15
D: TRBD1
size: -
J: TRBJ1-2
V: TRBV5-6
DNA: TGTGCCAGCAGCTTGGGGGCCGGACAGGGTGTTGGCTACACCTTC
CDR3: CASSLGAGQGVGYTF

length: 15
D: TRBD1
size: -
J: TRBJ2-1
V: TRBV5-6
DNA: TGTGCCAGCAGCTTTACGACAGGGGGTTACAATGAGCAGTTCTTC
CDR3: CASSFTTGGYNEQFF